The 26 T cell receptor beta chains presented below share a single source sample, sequenced in a study of blood T cell repertoires in COVID-19. The protocol was immunoSEQ multiplex PCR, while the TCRdb copy is restricted to in-frame clones and leaves out a portion. This table has 170,000 or so clones, around 84% appearing once. The sample was peripheral blood. The receptors stem from a middle-aged man with active or convalescent COVID-19.

The chain recombines TRBV3-1 (or the pseudogene TRBV3-2) with TRBJ1-1, with 8 bases that match TRBD1. The V segment lost 0 bases and the J segment 7 bases; nucleotides outside the gene matches: 10. Germline V gene sequence: CDR1 LGHDT, CDR2 YNNKEL (reference sequence). CDR3 length: 16 amino acids. The CDR3 loop is CASSQELGRGLGEAFF. CDR3 DNA: TGTGCCAGCAGCCAAGAGCTGGGCAGGGGGCTTGGTGAAGCTTTCTTT.

The chain links TRBV7-9 to TRBJ1-1, with 8 bases lining up with TRBD1. Germline values: CDR1 SEHNR, CDR2 FQNEAQ (reference sequence). CDR3 length: 12 amino acids. The CDR3 bases are TGTACGGGACAGGCAGGAGGCCGGGAAGCTTTCTTT. Protein sequence: CTGQAGGREAFF. Supplemented by reference TRBV7-9 and TRBJ1-1, the full variable domain reads DTGVSQNPRHKITKRGQNVTFRCDPISEHNRLYWYRQTLGQGPEFLTYFQNEAQLEKSRLLSDRFSAERPKGSFSTLEIQRTEQGDSAMYLCTGQAGGREAFFGQGTRLTVV.

This chain joins TRBV11-2 and TRBJ2-7; perhaps TRBD1 as D (5 bases). Germline CDR1 and CDR2: SGHAT and FQNNGV. V shed 5 bases and J shed 2 bases, with 13 bases lying between them. The CDR3 runs 14 residues. DNA of the CDR3: TGTGCCAGCAGCGGAGTGACAGCTACCTACGAGCAGTACTTC. Translated: CASSGVTATYEQYF.

This clone has just a few counts. This chain joins TRBV9 and TRBJ2-2, with a weak D call TRBD2 (6 bases). The ends were cut back, 1 base at V and 6 bases at J, with 10 bases in the middle. The CDR3 has 14 residues. Germline CDR1 is SGDLS and CDR2 is YYNGEE. CDR3 coding DNA: TGTGCCAGCAGCGTATTGGAGGGATCCGGGGAGCTGTTTTTT. This gives the protein CASSVLEGSGELFF.

The V gene is TRBV3-1 (or the pseudogene TRBV3-2), the J gene TRBJ2-3; 9 nucleotides agree with TRBD2. The CDR3 is made up of 16 amino acids. Per the germline V gene, CDR1 is LGHDT and CDR2 is YNNKEL (reference sequence). The junction had 6 bases not matched to a gene; V was cut back by 0 bases and J by 5 bases. The CDR3 bases are TGTGCCAGCAGCCAAGATGGCGGGGGGGTCAAAGATACGCAGTATTTT. This sequence encodes CASSQDGGGVKDTQYF.

This clone was picked up one time. The chain joins TRBV27 to TRBJ2-3, with 9 bases identical to TRBD1. Germline CDR1 is MNHEY and CDR2 is SMNVEV (reference sequence). CDR3 length equals 15 residues. After removal of 5 bases from V and 6 bases from J, the junction contained 9 bases not matched to a gene. The CDR3 coding sequence is TGTGCCAGCAGTCCACAGGGGGCCGGACGGGATACGCAGTATTTT. Translation: CASSPQGAGRDTQYF.

The chain employs TRBV6-2 or TRBV6-3 and TRBJ1-1; D not certain. V was trimmed by 2 bases and J by 0 bases, leaving 10 bases between them. This CDR3 spans 15 amino acids. Looked up from germline, CDR1 is MNHEY and CDR2 is SVGEGT. The CDR3 DNA reads TGTGCCAGCAGTTACGGGTCGGGAATGAACACTGAAGCTTTCTTT. It translates to CASSYGSGMNTEAFF.

A single count supports this clone. This chain uses TRBV18 with TRBJ1-5; D is perhaps TRBD1 (5 bases). Germline CDR1 KGHSH, CDR2 LQKENI. This CDR3 contains 14 residues. The ends were cut back, 3 bases at V and 6 bases at J, with 12 bases in the middle. CDR3 coding DNA: TGTGCCAGCTCACCGCCAGGGTCCAGTCAGCCCCAGCATTTT. Protein sequence: CASSPPGSSQPQHF.

This chain links TRBV19 with TRBJ2-1; maybe TRBD2 (5 bases). Trimming left V 10 bases short and J 8 bases short, with 18 bases between. Germline V gives CDR1 LNHDA, CDR2 SQIVND (reference sequence). The CDR3 is 13 amino acids. The CDR3 nucleotides are TGTGCCATCTCTCGGACCCCCGGGGATGAGCAGTTCTTC. Protein: CAISRTPGDEQFF.

This clone was detected only once. The V call is TRBV2, the J call TRBJ2-2, with 7 nucleotides matching TRBD1. The CDR3 has 14 residues. CDR1 SNHLY and CDR2 FYNNEI come from the germline V gene. V shed 10 bases, J shed 0 bases, and the junction held 5 bases outside the gene matches. CDR3 amino acids: CATSGQANTGELFF. CDR3 sequence (DNA): TGTGCCACCTCAGGACAGGCGAACACCGGGGAGCTGTTTTTT.

The chain employs TRBV28 and TRBJ1-2; the D gene is possibly TRBD1 (6 bases). Between the trimmed V and J ends, which lost 3 bases and 7 bases, there was a span of 18 bases. Germline lookup yields CDR1 MDHEN and CDR2 SYDVKM. This CDR3 is built from 15 residues. This CDR3 is CASSLGDSWGPGYTF. In nucleotides, the CDR3 is TGTGCCAGCAGTTTGGGTGACTCCTGGGGGCCTGGCTACACCTTC.

CDR3 loop: CASSVGTVGPDTQYF. The CDR3 bases are TGTGCCAGCAGCGTCGGGACAGTAGGACCAGATACGCAGTATTTT. The genes are TRBV9 and TRBJ2-3; 7 bases map to TRBD1. The CDR3 consists of 15 residues. The trim removed 2 bases at V and 4 bases at J, leaving 7 bases unmatched. Germline-derived CDR1 and CDR2 are SGDLS and YYNGEE.

The J gene is TRBJ1-2, the V gene TRBV28; no definite D call. The germline CDR1 and CDR2 sequences are MDHEN and SYDVKM. V was trimmed by 6 bases and J by 4 bases, leaving 12 bases between them. CDR3 size: 13 residues. The CDR3 bases are TGTGCCAGCAGCCTTCAGAATTTCTATGGCTACACCTTC. Translation: CASSLQNFYGYTF.

The gene calls are TRBV6-5 and TRBJ2-2; perhaps TRBD1 as D (5 bases). Germline V lookup: CDR1 MNHEY, CDR2 SVGAGI. The CDR3 length is 13 residues. The V gene lost 7 bases and the J gene lost 4 bases, with 10 bases spanning the gap. The CDR3 bases are TGTGCCAGCATTCAGGGTACCACCGGGGAGCTGTTTTTT. Amino acids: CASIQGTTGELFF.

Only a few counts were recorded for this clone. The chain's CDR3 is CASTGGNTEAFF. The CDR3 coding sequence is TGTGCCAGTACGGGGGGGAACACTGAAGCTTTCTTT. This chain uses TRBV19 with TRBJ1-1; D may be TRBD1 (5 bases). Trimming stripped 7 bases from V and 1 base from J, with 7 bases between. This CDR3 spans 12 amino acids. Per the germline V gene, CDR1 is LNHDA and CDR2 is SQIVND (reference sequence).

V usage is TRBV9 and J usage is TRBJ2-1, with D maybe TRBD1 (6 bases). Germline V CDR1 and CDR2: SGDLS, YYNGEE. With 4 bases removed from V and 9 bases from J, the gap between germline ends came to 8 bases. The CDR3 is 11 amino acids. The CDR3 loop is CASSTGIEQFF. CDR3 nucleotides: TGTGCCAGCAGCACAGGGATTGAGCAGTTCTTC.

This clone was counted between two and nine times. The rearrangement links TRBV6-5 to TRBJ1-4; a weak D match, TRBD1 (5 bases). The CDR3 extends over 13 amino acids. Germline-derived CDR1 and CDR2 are MNHEY and SVGAGI. V dropped 0 bases and J dropped 12 bases, with 11 bases sitting between them. CDR3 region: CASSYSEGQELFF. CDR3 DNA sequence: TGTGCCAGCAGTTACTCGGAGGGGCAGGAACTGTTTTTT.

The chain combines TRBV12-3 or TRBV12-4 with TRBJ1-6; no clear D gene. V lost 5 bases to trimming and J lost 7 bases, with 9 bases between them. The CDR3 runs to 13 residues. CDR3 sequence: CASSEAPNSPLHF. The CDR3 coding sequence is TGTGCCAGCAGTGAGGCCCCCAATTCACCCCTCCACTTT.

A remark on this clone: Other DNA sequences in the sample encode the same CDR3. The chain is built from TRBV12-3 or TRBV12-4 and TRBJ2-2; possible D gene TRBD2, 6 bases. CDR3 length equals 13 residues. The V end lost 5 bases, the J end lost 5 bases, and 9 bases lay between the germline ends. CDR3 coding DNA: TGTGCCAGCAGTCCCGGAGGGACCGGGGAGCTGTTTTTT. Translating gives CASSPGGTGELFF.

V is TRBV13 and J is TRBJ1-4; no definite D call. CDR1 and CDR2 from the germline V gene are PRHDT and FYEKMQ (reference sequence). The V end lost 1 base, the J end lost 4 bases, and 7 bases lay between the germline ends. This CDR3 comprises 14 residues. The CDR3 DNA follows: TGTGCCAGCAGCTTAGCGGGTGGTAATGAAAAACTGTTTTTT. Amino acids: CASSLAGGNEKLFF.

The chain is built from TRBV10-3 and TRBJ2-1, with 7 bases matching TRBD1. The germline CDR1 and CDR2 sequences are ENHRY and SYGVKD. V lost 0 bases to trimming and J lost 0 bases; unmatched junction nucleotides: 8. The CDR3 extends over 18 amino acids. CDR3: CAISESALQGSSYNEQFF. CDR3 bases: TGTGCCATCAGTGAGTCGGCCCTACAGGGGAGCTCCTACAATGAGCAGTTCTTC.

V gene TRBV4-2 combines with J gene TRBJ1-3, with unresolved D. CDR3 length: 14 amino acids. V was cut by 1 base and J by 4 bases, with 8 bases left in between. Germline CDR1 LGHNA, CDR2 YNFKEQ. The CDR3 region is CASSQVLGGNTIYF. CDR3 DNA sequence: TGTGCCAGCAGCCAAGTGCTGGGCGGAAACACCATATATTTT.

The rearrangement uses TRBV2 and TRBJ1-6; D unresolved. V was shortened by 6 bases and J by 9 bases, with 21 bases between the two germline ends. CDR3 size: 16 residues. Germline V CDR1 and CDR2: SNHLY, FYNNEI. The CDR3 DNA reads as TGTGCCAGCAGGTCCCTTCCCAGGCAGCCCGCTTCACCCCTCCACTTT. This gives the protein CASRSLPRQPASPLHF.

V gene TRBV7-3 combines with J gene TRBJ2-7; 12 bases agree with TRBD1. V lost 5 bases and J lost 4; bases outside the gene matches: 9. Per the germline V gene, CDR1 is SGHTA and CDR2 is FQGTGA. The CDR3 extends over 16 amino acids. CDR3 in DNA: TGTGCCAGCAGCCTCACCGGGACAGGGGGCCTATACGAGCAGTACTTC. This codes for CASSLTGTGGLYEQYF.

The rearrangement joins TRBV24-1 to TRBJ2-5; 7 bases fit TRBD2. The CDR3 runs 14 residues. The ends lost 4 bases at V and 5 bases at J; junction bases unmatched: 6. Germline V gene data show CDR1 as KGHDR and CDR2 as SFDVKD. The CDR3 bases are TGTGCCACCAGTGAGCCGGGGGGTCAGGAGACCCAGTACTTC. Protein sequence: CATSEPGGQETQYF.

A single count supports this clone. The chain carries TRBV7-9 and TRBJ1-1; 7 bases are a match to TRBD1. Germline CDR1 reads SEHNR; CDR2 reads FQNEAQ (reference sequence). CDR3 size: 14 residues. With V trimmed by 5 bases and J by 0 bases, 3 bases remained unmatched. Here the CDR3 DNA reads TGTGCCAGCAGCGTCGGACAGGTGAACACTGAAGCTTTCTTT. It codes for CASSVGQVNTEAFF. Full variable domain (remainder filled in from reference TRBV7-9 and TRBJ1-1): DTGVSQNPRHKITKRGQNVTFRCDPISEHNRLYWYRQTLGQGPEFLTYFQNEAQLEKSRLLSDRFSAERPKGSFSTLEIQRTEQGDSAMYLCASSVGQVNTEAFFGQGTRLTVV.